Below, 18 T cell receptor beta chains from the same sample are listed, as sequenced in a study of blood T cell repertoires in COVID-19. TCRdb's table, derived via immunoSEQ multiplex PCR, lists solely in-frame clones and lacks some. Here the sample spans about 150,000 clones, 80% to 90% being singletons. Input material: peripheral blood. These receptor sequences come from a woman of 80 years or more with acute or convalescent COVID-19.

The V and J genes are TRBV7-2 and TRBJ2-1, with D possibly matching TRBD2 (6 bases). The CDR3 sequence is 14 residues long. The germline gives CDR1 SGHTA, CDR2 FQGNSA. Trimming pared 10 bases from V and 0 bases from J, leaving 13 bases between. The CDR3 DNA reads as TGTGCCAACCAGCGGGCCAGCTCCTACAATGAGCAGTTCTTC. It encodes CANQRASSYNEQFF.

CDR3 region: CASSWTGFGGELFF. In DNA form, the CDR3 reads TGTGCCAGCAGCTGGACAGGGTTTGGCGGGGAGCTGTTTTTT. The rearrangement links TRBV11-2 to TRBJ2-2, with 8 bases identical to TRBD1. V trimming: 4 bases; J trimming: 7 bases; junction bases outside the gene matches: 5. The CDR3 totals 14 residues. CDR1 SGHAT and CDR2 FQNNGV come from the germline V gene.

The chain couples TRBV7-2 to TRBJ2-3; 14 nucleotides agree with TRBD2. CDR1 and CDR2 (germline): SGHTA, FQGNSA. The CDR3 is made up of 16 amino acids. With 5 bases clipped from V and 1 base from J, the junction kept 2 bases outside the gene matches. As DNA, the CDR3 is TGTGCCAGCAGCCAGGGACTAGCGGGAGGCACAGATACGCAGTATTTT. Translating gives CASSQGLAGGTDTQYF.

The chain recombines TRBV4-3 with TRBJ2-5; the match to TRBD1 covers 9 bases. The germline V gene encodes CDR1 LGHNA and CDR2 YSLEER. Trimming cost V 3 bases and J 4 bases; bases outside gene matches: 6. This CDR3 has 15 residues. CDR3: CASSQGPTGGETQYF. In nucleotides, the CDR3 is TGCGCCAGCAGCCAGGGCCCGACAGGGGGAGAGACCCAGTACTTC.

V gene TRBV7-2 combines with J gene TRBJ2-1, with TRBD2 matching over 8 bases. V lost 4 bases and J lost 6; bases outside the gene matches: 8. Germline loops: CDR1 SGHTA, CDR2 FQGNSA. The CDR3 length is 15 residues. The CDR3 nucleotides are TGTGCCAGCAGCTCCGGACTAGCCGTCCGCAATGAGCAGTTCTTC. Its translation is CASSSGLAVRNEQFF.

The V gene is TRBV9, the J gene TRBJ2-3; 7 nucleotides align to TRBD2. The CDR3 is 15 residues long. V gave up 3 bases and J gave up 4 bases; unmatched junction bases: 8. The V gene's germline CDR1 is SGDLS and CDR2 YYNGEE. CDR3 amino acids: CASSESLTSPDTQYF. CDR3 nucleotide sequence: TGTGCCAGCAGCGAATCCCTGACTAGCCCAGATACGCAGTATTTT.

The V call is TRBV19, the J call TRBJ1-5; D unresolved. From germline, CDR1 is LNHDA and CDR2 SQIVND (reference sequence). V lost 3 bases and J lost 6, with 12 bases in between. The CDR3 is made up of 14 amino acids. CDR3 coding DNA: TGTGCCAGTAGTATGCAGAGGGATGGTCAGCCCCAGCATTTT. This gives the protein CASSMQRDGQPQHF.

The genes are TRBV23-1 and TRBJ2-3, with D hard to call. TRBV23-1 belongs to the ORF category, with a function that is uncertain. The CDR3 is 17 amino acids. Trimming pared 6 bases from V and 2 bases from J, leaving 21 bases between. CDR3 sequence (DNA): TGCGCCAGCAGGTCTTATGACCATCACAGCTCCACAGATACGCAGTATTTT. It codes for CASRSYDHHSSTDTQYF.

The V and J genes are TRBV11-2 and TRBJ1-1, with 10 bases aligning to TRBD1. The CDR3 length is 16 residues. Germline CDR1 SGHAT, CDR2 FQNNGV. V shed 4 bases and J 1 base; nucleotides not matched to a gene: 6. CDR3 sequence: CASSSDRGGTNTEAFF. The CDR3 DNA follows: TGTGCCAGCAGCTCGGACAGGGGGGGGACGAACACTGAAGCTTTCTTT.

The chain recombines TRBV9 with TRBJ2-2, with TRBD1 matching over 7 bases. The CDR3 is 15 amino acids. The ends lost 4 bases at V and 1 base at J; junction bases unmatched: 4. Germline V gene data show CDR1 as SGDLS and CDR2 as YYNGEE. The DNA of the CDR3 is TGTGCCAGCAGCTTGGGACAGATGAACACCGGGGAGCTGTTTTTT. Its protein product is CASSLGQMNTGELFF.

The rearrangement links TRBV19 to TRBJ2-5; D perhaps matches TRBD2 (5 bases). Germline V lookup: CDR1 LNHDA, CDR2 SQIVND (reference sequence). V lost 3 bases and J 4 bases, leaving 12 bases between the germline ends. The CDR3 consists of 14 residues. The CDR3 sequence: CASSIRGWGETQYF. CDR3 nucleotides: TGTGCCAGTAGTATCCGGGGTTGGGGAGAGACCCAGTACTTC.

V and J are TRBV6-6 and TRBJ2-5, with TRBD1 matching 7 bases. The CDR3 loop spans 13 amino acids. From germline, CDR1 is MNHNY and CDR2 SVGAGI (reference sequence). With 8 bases clipped from V and 2 bases from J, the junction kept 5 bases outside the gene matches. Here the CDR3 reads CASGQVPQETQYF. The DNA for the CDR3 is TGTGCCAGCGGACAGGTCCCTCAAGAGACCCAGTACTTC.

The gene calls are TRBV2 and TRBJ1-2, with 8 nucleotides matching TRBD1. CDR1 and CDR2 (germline): SNHLY, FYNNEI. CDR3 length: 14 residues. V lost 6 bases to trimming and J lost 7 bases; unmatched junction nucleotides: 10. The CDR3 sequence is CASRGTGPFGGYTF. For the CDR3, the DNA is TGTGCCAGCAGGGGGACAGGCCCTTTTGGTGGCTACACCTTC.

The chain links TRBV3-1 (or the pseudogene TRBV3-2) to TRBJ2-2, with unresolved D. The CDR3 length is 12 residues. With 4 bases removed from V and 7 bases from J, the gap between germline ends came to 7 bases. Germline assignment: CDR1 LGHDT and CDR2 YNNKEL (reference sequence). CDR3 sequence (DNA): TGTGCCAGCAGCCGCGGCGGCGGGGAGCTGTTTTTT. It is translated as CASSRGGGELFF.

The rearrangement links TRBV7-2 to TRBJ2-5, with 7 bases matching TRBD2. The ends lost 1 base at V and 5 bases at J; junction bases unmatched: 7. The germline CDR1 and CDR2 sequences are SGHTA and FQGNSA. This CDR3 comprises 15 residues. The CDR3, as DNA: TGTGCCAGCAGCTTAGTTACGGGGGAGGGCGAGACCCAGTACTTC. It translates to CASSLVTGEGETQYF.

This clone was observed a few times. This chain links TRBV18 with TRBJ2-7; the match to TRBD1 covers 7 bases. V lost 6 bases to trimming and J lost 0 bases; unmatched junction nucleotides: 11. The germline CDR1 and CDR2 sequences are KGHSH and LQKENI. The CDR3 loop spans 16 amino acids. The CDR3 DNA follows: TGTGCCAGCTCCCTCAAAGGGGGCGCCGGCTCCTACGAGCAGTACTTC. It codes for CASSLKGGAGSYEQYF. Together with reference TRBV18 and TRBJ2-7, the CDR3 gives the full variable domain: NAGVMQNPRHLVRRRGQEARLRCSPMKGHSHVYWYRQLPEEGLKFMVYLQKENIIDESGMPKERFSAEFPKEGPSILRIQQVVRGDSAAYFCASSLKGGAGSYEQYFGPGTRLTVT.

This chain uses TRBV4-1 with TRBJ2-7, with TRBD1 identical over 11 bases. This CDR3 spans 14 amino acids. Germline CDR1 is MGHRA and CDR2 is YSYEKL. Trimming at V came to 4 bases and at J to 4 bases, leaving 3 bases not matched to a gene. The CDR3 DNA reads TGCGCCAGCAGCCGGGACAGGGGGGAGTACGAGCAGTACTTC. This sequence encodes CASSRDRGEYEQYF.

The rearrangement links TRBV6-2 or TRBV6-3 to TRBJ2-3; D is possibly TRBD2 (5 bases). CDR3 length equals 13 residues. V lost 3 bases and J lost 6, with 10 bases in between. Looked up from germline, CDR1 is MNHEY and CDR2 is SVGEGT. The CDR3: CASSYSQRDTQYF. CDR3 DNA sequence: TGTGCCAGCAGTTATTCACAGCGGGATACGCAGTATTTT.